Listed below are T cell receptor beta chains from one sample, sequenced in a study of CD8 T cells in ankylosing spondylitis. TCRdb itself ran the 5' RACE reads through MiXCR, one entry per CDR3 protein. This sample has roughly 400,000 distinct CDR3 sequences, with about 20% found just once. Sequencing used blood, either unsorted or a sorted T cell fraction (not recorded which). The receptors derive from a male donor with ankylosing spondylitis. CDR3s include the opening cysteine and the closing phenylalanine or tryptophan. The order of the fields is V gene, D gene, J gene, clone size, CDR3 DNA, CDR3 protein. A D gene is named only where the DNA matches it firmly. Size is stated for part of the rows, as once, few or many counts, or as a class when the clone is expanded.

TRBV28	TRBD2	TRBJ2-1	many	TGTGCCAGCAGTCCCCCCACGGGACTAATATACAATGAGCAGTTCTTC	CASSPPTGLIYNEQFF
TRBV20-1	NA	TRBJ2-5	NA	TGCAGTGCTAGAGAGCCTGGGGGGCCCAGGAGGTCGGAGACCCAGTACTTC	CSAREPGGPRRSETQYF
TRBV9	TRBD2	TRBJ2-5	NA	TGTGCCAGCAGCGTAGTAGGGGACTACGGGCAAGAGACCCAGTACTTC	CASSVVGDYGQETQYF
TRBV20-1	NA	TRBJ2-2	few	TGCAGTGCTAGCTCCGGGAGTGGCACCGGGGAGCTGTTTTTT	CSASSGSGTGELFF
TRBV11-2	NA	TRBJ2-1	NA	TGTGCCAGCACCGCGTCCAATGAGCAGTTCTTC	CASTASNEQFF
TRBV19	TRBD1	TRBJ1-5	few	TGTGCCACAGCCTTCCAGGGGGACAATCAGCCCCAGCATTTT	CATAFQGDNQPQHF
TRBV20-1	TRBD1	TRBJ1-2	NA	TGCAGTGCCCCGGACAGGGTCTATGGCTACACCTTC	CSAPDRVYGYTF
TRBV6-6	NA	TRBJ2-7	NA	TGTGCCACCCGCCTGGAAAACGAGCAGTACTTC	CATRLENEQYF
TRBV3-1	TRBD2	TRBJ2-7	few	TGTGCCAGCAGCCAAGATCGGGGAGGGTTAATCTCCTACGAGCAGTACTTC	CASSQDRGGLISYEQYF
TRBV20-1	TRBD2	TRBJ2-7	few	TGCAGTGCCAGACTAGCGGCCTGGGGTTACGAGCAGTACTTC	CSARLAAWGYEQYF
TRBV5-1	NA	TRBJ1-2	NA	TGCGCCAGCAGCTTAAGTCAAAGTGATTATGGCTACACCTTC	CASSLSQSDYGYTF
TRBV5-1	NA	TRBJ2-2	NA	TGCGCCAGCAGCCCCTCTGGGGGAGGCACCGGGGAGCTGTTTTTT	CASSPSGGGTGELFF
TRBV5-1	TRBD1	TRBJ2-7	NA	TGCGCCAGCAGCCGGGGACAGGGACACGAGCAGTACTTC	CASSRGQGHEQYF
TRBV7-2	TRBD2	TRBJ2-1	NA	TGTGCCAGCGTTCTAGCGGGATTCAACAATGAGCAGTTCTTC	CASVLAGFNNEQFF